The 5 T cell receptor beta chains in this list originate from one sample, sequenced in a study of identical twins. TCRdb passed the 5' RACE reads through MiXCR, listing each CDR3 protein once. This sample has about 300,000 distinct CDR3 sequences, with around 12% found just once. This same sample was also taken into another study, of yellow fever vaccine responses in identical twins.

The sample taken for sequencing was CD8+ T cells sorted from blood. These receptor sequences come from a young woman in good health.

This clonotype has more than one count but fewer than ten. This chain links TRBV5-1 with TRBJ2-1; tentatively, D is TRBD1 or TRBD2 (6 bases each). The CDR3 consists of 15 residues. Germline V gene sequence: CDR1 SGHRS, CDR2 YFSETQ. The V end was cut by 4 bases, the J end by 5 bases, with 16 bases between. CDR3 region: CASSLGGLLDNEQFF. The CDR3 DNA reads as TGCGCCAGCAGCCTAGGGGGGTTGTTGGACAATGAGCAGTTCTTC.

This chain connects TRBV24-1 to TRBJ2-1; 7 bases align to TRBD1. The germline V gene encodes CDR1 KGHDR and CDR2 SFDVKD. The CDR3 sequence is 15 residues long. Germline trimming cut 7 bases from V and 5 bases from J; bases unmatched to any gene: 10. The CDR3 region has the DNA TGTGCCACCAGGGAGACAGGGTCCGGGGACAATGAGCAGTTCTTC. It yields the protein CATRETGSGDNEQFF.

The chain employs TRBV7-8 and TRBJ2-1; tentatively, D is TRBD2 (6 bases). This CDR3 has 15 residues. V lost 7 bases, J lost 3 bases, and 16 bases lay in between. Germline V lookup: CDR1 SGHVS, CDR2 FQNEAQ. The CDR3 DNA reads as TGTGCCAGCACCCCAGGCCGGGACTTCTACAATGAGCAGTTCTTC. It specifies CASTPGRDFYNEQFF.

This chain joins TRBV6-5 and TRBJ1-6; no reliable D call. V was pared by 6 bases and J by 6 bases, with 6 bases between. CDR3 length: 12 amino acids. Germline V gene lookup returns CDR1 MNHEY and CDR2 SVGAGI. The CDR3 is CASSLFNSPLHF. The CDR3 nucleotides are TGTGCCAGCAGCCTCTTTAATTCACCCCTCCACTTT.

Here the CDR3 reads CASSLSAGTLQETQYF. The CDR3 region has the DNA TGCGCCAGCAGCTTGTCGGCCGGGACACTACAAGAGACCCAGTACTTC. The chain recombines TRBV5-1 with TRBJ2-5; possible D gene TRBD1, 6 bases. This CDR3 has 16 residues. Germline CDR1 reads SGHRS; CDR2 reads YFSETQ. Trimming took off 1 base at V and 2 bases at J, with 15 bases between the two ends.